One and the same sample provided the 22 T cell receptor beta chains below, sequenced in a study of shared clonotypes between healthy human individuals. Measured with immunoSEQ multiplex PCR; TCRdb has only the in-frame clones, and not every one. The sample holds 1.4 million to 1.5 million clones; around 97% are singletons and the top ten take approximately 1.2%. The sequencing input was naive CD4+ T cells sorted from blood. Noted subset: CD45RA+ positively selected. These receptors originate from a man aged 25-45 years in good health.

This clone was recorded once. The chain is built from TRBV27 and TRBJ2-1; D is undetermined. V lost 5 bases and J lost 6, with 11 bases in between. The germline V gene encodes CDR1 MNHEY and CDR2 SMNVEV (reference sequence). CDR3 length: 13 residues. Written as DNA, the CDR3 is TGTGCCAGCAGTCCGAGGCCCGGCAATGAGCAGTTCTTC. Protein product: CASSPRPGNEQFF.

V is TRBV19 and J is TRBJ1-2; TRBD1 matches 7 bases. CDR1 and CDR2 from the germline V gene are LNHDA and SQIVND (reference sequence). CDR3 size: 13 residues. Trimming removed 1 base from V and 6 bases from J; junction bases left unmatched: 2. For the CDR3, the DNA is TGTGCCAGTAGTATAGTTGGGACAGATGGCTACACCTTC. Amino acid sequence: CASSIVGTDGYTF.

V usage is TRBV5-1 and J usage is TRBJ2-1; D ambiguous. Germline-derived CDR1 and CDR2 are SGHRS and YFSETQ. This CDR3 region has 15 residues. V was shortened by 3 bases and J by 10 bases, with 20 bases between the two germline ends. The CDR3 protein is CASSYLVAAGKEQFF. CDR3 in DNA: TGCGCCAGCAGCTACTTGGTGGCCGCCGGAAAGGAGCAGTTCTTC.

The chain carries TRBV5-1 and TRBJ1-1; D unresolved. CDR1 is SGHRS and CDR2 is YFSETQ in the germline V gene. V was shortened by 4 bases and J by 2 bases, with 18 bases between the two germline ends. CDR3 length: 16 residues. CDR3 DNA sequence: TGCGCCAGCAGCCCAAATGGACGGACCCTCAACACTGAAGCTTTCTTT. This codes for CASSPNGRTLNTEAFF.

This clone was observed a single time. V and J are TRBV5-1 and TRBJ2-5; possibly TRBD2 for D (5 bases). The CDR3 length is 15 residues. The ends were cut back, 3 bases at V and 1 base at J, with 13 bases in the middle. Germline CDR1 is SGHRS and CDR2 is YFSETQ. Here the CDR3 DNA reads TGCGCCAGCAGCTCACCGAACCGGGGCCAAGAGACCCAGTACTTC. This translates into CASSSPNRGQETQYF.

This sequence joins TRBV5-4 and TRBJ2-5, with D hard to call. This CDR3 spans 13 amino acids. V dropped 6 bases and J dropped 2 bases, with 11 bases sitting between them. Germline CDR1 SGHNT, CDR2 YYREEE (reference sequence). The CDR3 region is CASKAIEQETQYF. As DNA, the CDR3 is TGTGCCAGCAAGGCTATCGAACAAGAGACCCAGTACTTC.

The CDR3 is CASSVGSGNEQFF. CDR3 in DNA: TGTGCCAGCAGCGTAGGCTCTGGCAATGAGCAGTTCTTC. V is TRBV9 and J is TRBJ2-1, with D uncertain. The germline V gene has CDR1 SGDLS and CDR2 YYNGEE. The CDR3 has 13 residues. The V and J ends lost 0 bases and 6 bases respectively, with 7 bases between them.

The chain couples TRBV5-4 to TRBJ2-1; D may be TRBD1 (6 bases). CDR1 and CDR2 (germline): SGHNT, YYREEE (reference sequence). V shed 3 bases and J shed 2 bases, with 12 bases lying between them. The CDR3 runs to 15 residues. The CDR3 protein is CASSSAGAPYNEQFF. DNA of the CDR3: TGTGCCAGCAGCTCCGCAGGGGCCCCCTACAATGAGCAGTTCTTC. Filled out from reference TRBV5-4 and TRBJ2-1, the complete variable domain reads ETGVTQSPTHLIKTRGQQVTLRCSSQSGHNTVSWYQQALGQGPQFIFQYYREEENGRGNFPPRFSGLQFPNYSSELNVNALELDDSALYLCASSSAGAPYNEQFFGPGTRLTVL.

The chain combines TRBV9 with TRBJ2-1; D perhaps matches TRBD2 (6 bases). Per the germline V gene, CDR1 is SGDLS and CDR2 is YYNGEE. Trimming pared 0 bases from V and 7 bases from J, leaving 17 bases between. The CDR3 length is 16 residues. Here the CDR3 reads CASSVAGGLRSNEQFF. In nucleotides, the CDR3 is TGTGCCAGCAGCGTAGCCGGGGGTCTGCGGTCGAATGAGCAGTTCTTC. Full variable domain (outside the CDR3, taken from reference TRBV9 and TRBJ2-1): DSGVTQTPKHLITATGQRVTLRCSPRSGDLSVYWYQQSLDQGLQFLIQYYNGEERAKGNILERFSAQQFPDLHSELNLSSLELGDSALYFCASSVAGGLRSNEQFFGPGTRLTVL.

The rearrangement links TRBV18 to TRBJ2-7, with TRBD1 identical over 7 bases. The germline gives CDR1 KGHSH, CDR2 LQKENI. The ends lost 6 bases at V and 1 base at J; junction bases unmatched: 9. This CDR3 is built from 15 residues. The CDR3 bases are TGTGCCAGCTCTCAGCCGGGACAGACTTCCTACGAGCAGTACTTC. Its translation is CASSQPGQTSYEQYF. Supplemented by reference TRBV18 and TRBJ2-7, the full variable domain reads NAGVMQNPRHLVRRRGQEARLRCSPMKGHSHVYWYRQLPEEGLKFMVYLQKENIIDESGMPKERFSAEFPKEGPSILRIQQVVRGDSAAYFCASSQPGQTSYEQYFGPGTRLTVT.

The chain is built from TRBV10-3 and TRBJ1-2; D may be TRBD1 (6 bases). V shed 9 bases and J shed 3 bases, with 8 bases lying between them. The germline V gene encodes CDR1 ENHRY and CDR2 SYGVKD. There are 11 residues in the CDR3. The DNA of the CDR3 is TGTGCCATACAGGGTCACTATGGCTACACCTTC. Amino acids: CAIQGHYGYTF.

V is TRBV28 and J is TRBJ1-3; D gene uncertain. The V end lost 6 bases, the J end lost 7 bases, and 13 bases lay between the germline ends. Germline-derived CDR1 and CDR2 are MDHEN and SYDVKM. The CDR3 loop spans 13 amino acids. The CDR3 loop reads CASSPLAGNTIYF. In nucleotides, the CDR3 is TGTGCCAGCAGCCCGCTAGCGGGGAACACCATATATTTT.

The chain uses TRBV9 and TRBJ1-1, with unresolved D. Trimming pared 1 base from V and 3 bases from J, leaving 7 bases between. This CDR3 region has 13 residues. Germline values: CDR1 SGDLS, CDR2 YYNGEE. The CDR3 nucleotides read TGTGCCAGCAGCGTACGGGCAGACACTGAAGCTTTCTTT. Protein product: CASSVRADTEAFF.

The chain links TRBV27 to TRBJ1-2; no clear D gene. Germline V gene sequence: CDR1 MNHEY, CDR2 SMNVEV (reference sequence). There are 16 residues in the CDR3. Trimming took off 0 bases at V and 0 bases at J, with 11 bases between the two ends. As DNA, the CDR3 is TGTGCCAGCAGTTTATCTCCCAGCAAAACTAACTATGGCTACACCTTC. This sequence encodes CASSLSPSKTNYGYTF.

The chain carries TRBV2 and TRBJ2-7; D tentatively reads TRBD1 or TRBD2 (5 bases each). The CDR3 loop spans 15 amino acids. Per the germline V gene, CDR1 is SNHLY and CDR2 is FYNNEI. V gave up 3 bases and J gave up 1 base, with 13 bases separating them. The CDR3, as DNA: TGTGCCAGCAGTGACTGGGACCTTCTTTCCTACGAGCAGTACTTC. Its protein is CASSDWDLLSYEQYF.

As to this clone: Different DNA sequences within this sample yield the same CDR3. This chain joins TRBV29-1 and TRBJ1-1, with D uncertain. The CDR3 is made up of 13 amino acids. With 4 bases removed from V and 0 bases from J, the gap between germline ends came to 9 bases. Looked up from germline, CDR1 is SQVTM and CDR2 is ANQGSEA. This CDR3 is CSVVGRLNTEAFF. CDR3 coding DNA: TGCAGCGTTGTTGGCAGGTTGAACACTGAAGCTTTCTTT.

This sequence joins TRBV7-6 and TRBJ2-7; TRBD1 agrees at 8 bases. The CDR3 totals 14 residues. V was clipped by 3 bases and J by 7 bases; unmatched bases: 8. CDR1 and CDR2 (germline): SGHVS, FNYEAQ. CDR3 in amino acids: CASSLGQDAGEQYF. DNA of the CDR3: TGTGCCAGCAGCTTGGGACAGGACGCGGGAGAGCAGTACTTC.

V is TRBV9 and J is TRBJ2-6; possible D gene TRBD1, 6 bases. V shed 1 base and J shed 3 bases, with 8 bases lying between them. Looked up from germline, CDR1 is SGDLS and CDR2 is YYNGEE. CDR3 size: 15 residues. In nucleotides, the CDR3 is TGTGCCAGCAGCGTATACAGGGTTGGGGCCAACGTCCTGACTTTC. This translates into CASSVYRVGANVLTF.

The chain employs TRBV27 and TRBJ2-1; no definite D call. The V and J ends lost 1 base and 4 bases respectively, with 17 bases between them. Germline V gives CDR1 MNHEY, CDR2 SMNVEV (reference sequence). The CDR3 loop spans 17 amino acids. This CDR3 is CASSLYISPLNYNEQFF. In DNA, the CDR3 is TGTGCCAGCAGTTTATATATATCGCCGTTAAATTACAATGAGCAGTTCTTC.

Remarks on this clone: Other DNA sequences of this sample code for an identical CDR3. The chain carries TRBV7-9 and TRBJ2-7; TRBD1 agrees at 8 bases. The V gene end was trimmed by 5 bases and the J gene end by 2 bases; junction bases not matched to a gene: 2. The germline V gene encodes CDR1 SEHNR and CDR2 FQNEAQ (reference sequence). CDR3 length: 13 amino acids. CDR3 amino acids: CASSRQGPYEQYF. CDR3 sequence (DNA): TGTGCCAGCAGCCGACAGGGGCCCTACGAGCAGTACTTC.

J is TRBJ2-7 and V is TRBV28; 10 bases are a match to TRBD2. V was pared by 5 bases and J by 5 bases, with 12 bases of the junction left unmatched. Germline V gene sequence: CDR1 MDHEN, CDR2 SYDVKM. The CDR3 is 16 residues long. In nucleotides, the CDR3 is TGTGCCAGCAGTCTCGTAAGCGGGAGGGCCCGCGACGAGCAGTACTTC. Protein product: CASSLVSGRARDEQYF.

CDR3 in DNA: TGCAGCGCCACCCGGGGGTCTGGAACTACGGAGCAGTTCTTC. This encodes CSATRGSGTTEQFF. The V and J genes are TRBV29-1 and TRBJ2-1; TRBD2 is a possible D gene (6 bases). V lost 7 bases to trimming and J lost 10 bases, with 23 bases between them. CDR3 length: 14 amino acids. Germline V gene lookup returns CDR1 SQVTM and CDR2 ANQGSEA.